The 3 T cell receptor beta chains below all came from one sample that was sequenced in a study of CD8+CD57+ T cells in acquired aplastic anemia. The study profiled TCR beta VDJ and CDR3 using genomic DNA as template. Using its own MiXCR run on the reads, TCRdb lists one record per CDR3 protein. Found here are 300,000 or so distinct CDR3 sequences, approximately 55% of them singletons; the top ten hold roughly 8%. Sequencing was done on a sample of sorted CD4+, CD8+, or CD8+CD57+ T cells (not recorded which) from PBMCs. The origin of the receptors is a human donor with severe aplastic anemia or a healthy control (not recorded which).

This clonotype was observed many times. The V call is TRBV15, the J call TRBJ2-1; 7 bases map to TRBD2. There are 14 residues in the CDR3. Per the germline V gene, CDR1 is LNHNV and CDR2 is YYDKDF (reference sequence). The V and J ends lost 1 base and 6 bases, in that order; junction bases with no gene match: 3. CDR3 sequence reads: CATSRAGGRNEQFF. The CDR3 DNA is TGTGCCACCAGCAGAGCGGGGGGACGCAATGAGCAGTTCTTC.

This clonotype was counted many times. The CDR3 region has the DNA TGCAGCGTTGAAGATCCGGCGGGGGCTCTCACCTACAATGAGCAGTTCTTC. Amino acids: CSVEDPAGALTYNEQFF. The chain uses TRBV29-1 and TRBJ2-1, with TRBD2 as a possible D gene (7 bases). V shed 0 bases and J shed 2 bases, with 17 bases lying between them. Germline V CDR1 and CDR2: SQVTM, ANQGSEA. This CDR3 comprises 17 residues.

This clonotype was seen a handful of times. The rearrangement links TRBV20-1 to TRBJ2-7; possible D gene TRBD2, 6 bases. The CDR3 runs 14 residues. Germline-derived CDR1 and CDR2 are DFQATT and SNEGSKA (reference sequence). The V gene lost 2 bases and the J gene lost 4 bases, with 15 bases spanning the gap. The CDR3 DNA sequence: TGCAGTGCTAGATCCCGACTAGGTTGGTACGAGCAGTACTTC. This encodes CSARSRLGWYEQYF.